The T cell receptor (beta chain) described here comes from a study of CD8+CD57+ T cells in acquired aplastic anemia. Overall study: Sorted cells (CD4+ and CD8+) yielded DNA amounts that averaged about 3.1 ug.

Profiling of TCR beta VDJ combinations and CDR3 sequences used genomic DNA as template. TCRdb reanalysed the reads using MiXCR and keeps one entry per CDR3 protein. Seen here are about 200,000 distinct CDR3 sequences, more than 55% observed once, and the top ten hold about 60%. Remarks on this clonotype: Its specificity is not known.

The study, taken as a whole, reports: Sharing between patients and controls was observed for 25 to 30 CD8+ CDR3 sequences.

For sequencing, patients were chosen who had shown expansion of CD8+CD57+ cells by flow cytometry. Every patient presented with severe acquired aplastic anemia. This sequence originates from a human donor with aplastic anemia. Sequences were obtained from sorted CD4+, CD8+, or CD8+CD57+ T cells (not recorded which) from PBMCs.

The CDR3 bases are TGTGCCAGCAGCCTTGGCCCCGGGACAGGGGACCTTGCGGTTCGTTCACCCCTCCACTTT. It is translated as CASSLGPGTGDLAVRSPLHF. The J gene is TRBJ1-6, the V gene TRBV7-6, with 10 nucleotides matching TRBD1. Trimming at V came to 5 bases and at J to 9 bases, leaving 22 bases not matched to a gene. The CDR3 covers 20 residues. Germline V gene lookup returns CDR1 SGHVS and CDR2 FNYEAQ. The full variable domain, rest sourced from reference TRBV7-6 and TRBJ1-6, is GAGVSQSPRYKVTKRGQDVALRCDPISGHVSLYWYRQALGQGPEFLTYFNYEAQQDKSGLPNDRFSAERPEGSISTLTIQRTEQRDSAMYRCASSLGPGTGDLAVRSPLHFGNGTRLTVT.